This T cell receptor (beta chain) was recovered during a study of T cells after yellow fever vaccination (dated by TCRdb to the late 2010s). Describing the broader study: Libraries from fractions with low cell numbers were prepared with the SMART-Seq v4 Ultra Low Input RNA kit. To follow T-cell clones before and after both primary and booster YFV17D yellow fever vaccination, bulk TCR alpha and beta repertoires underwent longitudinal sequencing. Two healthy male donors, one aged 18 to 30 and one aged 30 to 40 years, made up the cohort. Blood was drawn at multiple timepoints before and after primary and secondary immunization, with bulk PBMC replicates and cell subsets isolated.

This clonotype was recorded many times. Its antigen has not been determined. Base qualities are not recorded, but no much larger clone differs from it by a single base. The sequencer was an Illumina NovaSeq 6000. TCR cDNA was made using 5'RACE template switching, a step that added a universal primer site and unique molecular identifiers. Priming of cDNA synthesis was performed from both the TCR alpha and TCR beta constant segments. Library amplification used two PCR steps, and the second PCR step added sample barcodes and sequencing adapters. Sequencing of libraries was done on Illumina HiSeq 2500 (2x100 bp) or NovaSeq (2x150 bp). Concerning the study's data processing: Reads were demultiplexed and collapsed into UMI consensus sequences with MIGEC, and V(D)J alignment was performed with MiXCR. Using edgeR on replicate PBMC samples, clonotypes were called vaccine-responding if FDR was below 0.01 and the log2 fold change was above 5 up to day 15. CD4 or CD8 identity was assigned to each bulk clonotype according to whether the clonotype was present at higher abundance in the sequenced CD4 repertoire or the sequenced CD8 repertoire. TCRdb reran the public reads through fastp at Q25 and MiXCR, keeping productive beta chains. When rows share a CDR3 protein, they turn into one entry using the most common DNA and genes. What appears here as the V and J calls and clone size reflects TCRdb's work, not the paper's. Recorded for this sample are some 250,000 distinct CDR3 sequences; 3.6% of them occurred a single time. About 20% of the sample lies in the top ten.

CDR3 length: 13 amino acids, cysteine to phenylalanine. The entry retains the CDR3 DNA only, 39 bases that are in frame from base 1. Trimming takes 4 bases from V and 2 bases from J, and the germline ends sit 8 bases apart. Reading the germline V gene (reference sequence) gives CDR1 LNHDA and CDR2 SQIVND. The treatment or condition label corresponds to: live attenuated yellow fever vaccine strain. Two biological replicates of bulk PBMCs were collected at each blood-draw timepoint. PBMCs were isolated from peripheral blood using a standard Ficoll-Paque protocol. TriZol was used to extract RNA from bulk PBMCs, from CD4 and CD8 fractions, and from dextramer-positive and dextramer-negative fractions. The full study reports these points: Because only two donors were included in the study, the extent to which the findings can be generalized is limited. Compared with the primary T-cell response, the secondary T-cell response was weaker but faster, peaking on day 5 rather than day 15. Most clones expanded after primary vaccination (approximately 95% of CD4 and around nine tenths of CD8) were re-detected after the booster, suggesting that broad memory maintenance occurred. A small fraction of clonotypes showed up in both the CD4 and CD8 compartments, probably as a result of convergent recombination. Computational filtering was needed because FACS-sorted repertoires could contain abundant contaminating clonotypes from the bulk population.

The starting material was PBMCs, obtained 15 days after the yellow fever booster vaccination. The V gene is TRBV19 and the J gene is TRBJ1-1; TRBD1 is perhaps the D gene, given 6 matching bases. This TCR came from a man aged 18 to 29 who received the YFV17D yellow fever vaccine. The CDR3 here reads CASSTRGNTEAFF. The DNA is TGTGCCAGTAGTACCAGGGGAAACACTGAAGCTTTCTTT.